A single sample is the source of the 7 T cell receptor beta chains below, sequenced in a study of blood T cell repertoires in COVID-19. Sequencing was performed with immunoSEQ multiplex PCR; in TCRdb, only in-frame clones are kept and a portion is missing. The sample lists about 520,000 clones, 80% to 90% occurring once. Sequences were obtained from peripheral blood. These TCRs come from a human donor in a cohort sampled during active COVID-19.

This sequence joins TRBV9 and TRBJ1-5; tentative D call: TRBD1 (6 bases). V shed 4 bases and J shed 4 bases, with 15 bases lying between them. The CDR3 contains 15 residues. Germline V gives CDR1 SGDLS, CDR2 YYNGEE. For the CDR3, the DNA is TGTGCCAGCAGCACCCAGGACAGAATAAATCAGCCCCAGCATTTT. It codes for CASSTQDRINQPQHF.

The CDR3 DNA reads as TGTGCCAGCAGCCAGTCCTCCGGGACAGGGTTGATCGAGCAGTACTTC. Translated: CASSQSSGTGLIEQYF. The rearrangement uses TRBV3-1 (or the pseudogene TRBV3-2) and TRBJ2-7, with 9 bases that match TRBD1. The CDR3 extends over 16 amino acids. J was trimmed by 6 bases and V by 3 bases; bases with no gene match: 12. Germline V gene lookup returns CDR1 LGHDT and CDR2 YNNKEL (reference sequence).

The CDR3, as DNA: TGCGCCAGCAGCCCCCGGGGGGGGAATGAAAAACTGTTTTTT. Its protein product is CASSPRGGNEKLFF. The V and J genes are TRBV5-1 and TRBJ1-4, with D perhaps matching TRBD1 (5 bases). The CDR3 length is 14 residues. Trimming shortened V by 4 bases and J by 5 bases, and 12 bases separated the two germline ends. CDR1 SGHRS and CDR2 YFSETQ come from the germline V gene. Together with reference TRBV5-1 and TRBJ1-4, the CDR3 gives the full variable domain: KAGVTQTPRYLIKTRGQQVTLSCSPISGHRSVSWYQQTPGQGLQFLFEYFSETQRNKGNFPGRFSGRQFSNSRSEMNVSTLELGDSALYLCASSPRGGNEKLFFGSGTQLSVL.

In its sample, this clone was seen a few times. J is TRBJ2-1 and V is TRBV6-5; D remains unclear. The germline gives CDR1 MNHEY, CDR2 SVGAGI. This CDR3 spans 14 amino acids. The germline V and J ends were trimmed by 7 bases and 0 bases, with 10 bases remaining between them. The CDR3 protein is CASTILSSYNEQFF. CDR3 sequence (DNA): TGTGCCAGCACTATCTTAAGCTCCTACAATGAGCAGTTCTTC.

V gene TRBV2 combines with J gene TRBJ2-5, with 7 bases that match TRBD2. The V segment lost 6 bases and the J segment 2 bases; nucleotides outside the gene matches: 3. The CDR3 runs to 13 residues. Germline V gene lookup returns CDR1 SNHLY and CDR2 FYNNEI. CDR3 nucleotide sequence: TGTGCCAGCAGGCGGGGGATTCAAGAGACCCAGTACTTC. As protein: CASRRGIQETQYF.

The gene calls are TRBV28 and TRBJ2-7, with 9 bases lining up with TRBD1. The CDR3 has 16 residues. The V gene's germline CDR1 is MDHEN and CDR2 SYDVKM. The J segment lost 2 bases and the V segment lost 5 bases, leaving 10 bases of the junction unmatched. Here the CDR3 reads CASSIQGAIVTYEQYF. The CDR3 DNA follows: TGTGCCAGCAGTATACAGGGGGCGATTGTAACCTACGAGCAGTACTTC.

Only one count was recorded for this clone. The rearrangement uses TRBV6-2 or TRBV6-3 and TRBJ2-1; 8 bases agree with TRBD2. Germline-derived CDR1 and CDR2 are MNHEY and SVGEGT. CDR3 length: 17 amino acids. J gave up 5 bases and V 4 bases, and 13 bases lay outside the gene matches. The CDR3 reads CASSLDEAGGLDNEQFF. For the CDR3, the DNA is TGTGCCAGCAGTTTAGACGAGGCGGGAGGCCTGGACAATGAGCAGTTCTTC.